This is a list of T cell receptor beta chains from one sample in a study of blood T cells in healthy people across ages. MiXCR was run by TCRdb on the 5' RACE reads, yielding one entry per CDR3 protein. The table lists 730,000 or so distinct CDR3 sequences, approximately 40% of them singletons. Source material: blood. Receptors originate from a man at least 80 years old in good health. CDR3s leave out the opening cysteine and the closing phenylalanine or tryptophan. Fields, in order: V gene, D gene, CDR3 protein. D genes are given only for firm matches.

TRBV4-3 TRBD1 ASSQHSGGASGNTIY
TRBV14 TRBD2 ASSDVAEGLPYNEQF
TRBV13 TRBD2 ASSLGLMGSGSSDTQY
TRBV20-1 TRBD2 GAPRAGGPRTDTQY
TRBV4-1 TRBD2 ASSPRGLAIEQF
TRBV28 TRBD1 ASSPSGTANNEQY
TRBV10-1 NA ASSGQNTDTQY
TRBV7-9 NA ASSLVTPEAF
TRBV20-1 NA SSRGGRGNNSPLH
TRBV3-1 TRBD2 ASSPTSGSGTQY
TRBV27 NA ASSFSTGYQETQY
TRBV6-1 NA ASSEVTSTDTQY
TRBV11-2 TRBD2 ASSDWDYPNTGELF
TRBV4-3 TRBD1 ASSQDGTGTYGYT
TRBV5-1 NA ASSPLLDAGANVLT
TRBV5-8 TRBD1 ASSSRDRDQETQY
TRBV12-5 NA ASGLVLRRDTQY
TRBV24-1 TRBD1 ATSEGGQGNQPQH
TRBV10-3 TRBD2 AISGLAVNPEQY
TRBV11-2 NA ASSFVDSTYEQY
TRBV4-3 NA ASSHPTGGDTQY
TRBV5-1 NA ASSMQGNTEAF
TRBV4-1 NA ASSQEEAKTEQY
TRBV20-1 NA SARVDNGYT
TRBV4-3 NA ASSQEWMSYEQY
TRBV28 NA ASTTLGGQETQY
TRBV7-3 TRBD1 ASSVGDRVDTQY
TRBV6-1 NA ASSKTYEAF
TRBV6-1 NA ASSTPNGHYEQY
TRBV6-2/TRBV6-3 NA ASSYSSPRTGELF
TRBV4-1 NA ASSQERGRGGTDTQY
TRBV10-3 NA AISETGSRF
TRBV2 NA ASSEGGVVNQPQH
TRBV7-3 NA ASSPQTDGELF
TRBV5-1 TRBD2 ASRGTSGSPYEQY
TRBV7-2 NA ASSLSGVGRETQY
TRBV5-1 NA ASGAPSVGEQF
TRBV18 NA ASSAGTVDSGANVLT
TRBV20-1 NA SASRGADTQY
TRBV7-8 NA ASSSDSFELEQY
TRBV6-5 NA ASSYSPGMNTEAF
TRBV3-1 NA ASSRDWGEAF
TRBV5-1 TRBD1 ASSTGTGLNEQF
TRBV30 NA AWSVRLGGYT
TRBV12-3/TRBV12-4 TRBD2 ASSLRASGRWEQY
TRBV6-1 NA ASAGANVLT
TRBV27 NA ASSLAGASWEQY
TRBV12-3/TRBV12-4 NA ASSNRVVNEKLF
TRBV12-3/TRBV12-4 NA ASSLMGPSYGYT
TRBV30 TRBD2 AWSKGLAGYEQY
TRBV27 TRBD2 ASSAPGLPYNEQY
TRBV29-1 TRBD2 SVESGGEQY
TRBV6-2/TRBV6-3 TRBD2 ASSYAGEVDTQY
TRBV28 NA ASIQYNEQF